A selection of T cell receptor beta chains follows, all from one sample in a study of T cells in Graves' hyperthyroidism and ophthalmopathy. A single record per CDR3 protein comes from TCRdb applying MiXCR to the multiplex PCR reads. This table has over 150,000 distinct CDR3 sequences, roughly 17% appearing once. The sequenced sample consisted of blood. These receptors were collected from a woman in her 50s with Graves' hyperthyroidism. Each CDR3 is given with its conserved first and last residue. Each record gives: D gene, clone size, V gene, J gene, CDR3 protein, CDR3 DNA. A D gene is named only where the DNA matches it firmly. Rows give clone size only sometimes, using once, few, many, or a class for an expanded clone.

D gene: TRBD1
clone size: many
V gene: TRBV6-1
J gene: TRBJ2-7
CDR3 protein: CASSYSRGLPNEQYF
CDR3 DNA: TGTGCCAGCAGTTATTCAAGGGGGCTGCCCAACGAGCAGTACTTC

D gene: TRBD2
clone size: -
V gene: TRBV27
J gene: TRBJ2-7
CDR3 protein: CASSRGTSGSSEQYF
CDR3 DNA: TGTGCCAGCAGCCGAGGGACTAGCGGATCCTCCGAGCAGTACTTC

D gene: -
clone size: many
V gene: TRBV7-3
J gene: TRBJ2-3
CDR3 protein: CASSLTEGSTDTQYF
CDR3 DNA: TGTGCCAGCAGCTTAACCGAGGGGAGCACAGATACGCAGTATTTT

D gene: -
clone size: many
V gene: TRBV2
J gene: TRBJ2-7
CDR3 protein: CASSPPLFRLVDEQYF
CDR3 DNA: TGTGCCAGCAGTCCTCCCCTCTTCAGGTTGGTGGACGAGCAGTACTTC

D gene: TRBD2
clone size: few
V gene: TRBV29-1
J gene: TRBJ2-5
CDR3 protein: CSARIIAGGILETQYF
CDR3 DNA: TGCAGCGCGCGAATAATAGCGGGAGGGATTCTGGAGACCCAGTACTTC

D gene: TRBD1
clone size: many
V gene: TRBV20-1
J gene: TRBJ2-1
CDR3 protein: CSAPPGTGGNEQFF
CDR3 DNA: TGCAGTGCCCCCCCCGGGACAGGGGGCAATGAGCAGTTCTTC

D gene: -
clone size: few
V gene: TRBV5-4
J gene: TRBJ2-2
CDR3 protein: CASRSQGLYTGELFF
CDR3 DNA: TGTGCCAGCAGGAGCCAGGGTCTTTACACCGGGGAGCTGTTTTTT

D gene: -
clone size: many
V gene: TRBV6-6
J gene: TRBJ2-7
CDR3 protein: CASSYSKVPGWLMEQYF
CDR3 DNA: TGTGCCAGCAGTTACTCGAAGGTACCGGGGTGGTTGATGGAGCAGTACTTC

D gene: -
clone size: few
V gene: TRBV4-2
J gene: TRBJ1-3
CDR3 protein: CASSQDPDSGNTIYF
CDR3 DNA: TGTGCCAGCAGCCAAGACCCGGACTCTGGAAACACCATATATTTT

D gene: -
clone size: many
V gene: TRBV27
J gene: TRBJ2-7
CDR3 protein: CASSLSFQGAYEQYF
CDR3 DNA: TGTGCCAGCAGTTTAAGCTTTCAGGGAGCCTACGAGCAGTACTTC

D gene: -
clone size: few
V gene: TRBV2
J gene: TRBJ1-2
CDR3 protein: CASSEGNSRGYTF
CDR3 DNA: TGTGCCAGCAGTGAAGGAAACAGTCGGGGCTACACCTTC